This TCR beta chain is drawn from a study of shared clonotypes between healthy human individuals. Study at large: Per donor, CD8 memory used one plate, CD8 naive used two, CD4 memory used three and CD4 naive used three.

The study, taken as a whole, reports: Sharing across a few donors was seen in approximately 5.2% of naive CD4 clonotypes.

The assay was immunoSEQ multiplex PCR, and TCRdb's table has in-frame clones only and misses some. The data show roughly 590,000 clones, nearly 97% seen once. V was pared by 5 bases and J by 0 bases, with 11 bases of the junction left unmatched. This CDR3 region has 17 residues. CDR1 and CDR2 (germline): SGHVS, FQNEAQ. CD45RO negativity and positive selection for CCR7 defined naive CD8 cells, a population that excluded terminally differentiated effector memory CD45RA+ cells. Healthy adults negative for HIV, lacking recent acute infections or vaccinations, served as donors. On this clone itself: Its antigen is as yet unknown.

The chain carries TRBV7-8 and TRBJ1-1, with 8 bases aligning to TRBD1. The source material was naive CD8+ T cells sorted from blood. The TCR comes from a woman in her twenties or thirties in good health. CDR3 sequence: CASSTNPTGAMNTEAFF. As DNA, the CDR3 is TGTGCCAGCAGCACCAATCCGACAGGGGCCATGAACACTGAAGCTTTCTTT.